The 3 T cell receptor beta chains in this list originate from one sample, sequenced in a study of blood T cell repertoires in COVID-19. Profiling relied on immunoSEQ multiplex PCR, and the TCRdb table lists in-frame clones only, not all of them. This sample has tens of thousands of clones; around 68% occur once, and the top ten carry about 8.1%. The sample consisted of peripheral blood. The receptors shown here come from a woman in her 70s with acute or convalescent COVID-19.

This clone was seen once. V is TRBV5-1 and J is TRBJ2-7; 13 bases line up with TRBD2. Looked up from germline, CDR1 is SGHRS and CDR2 is YFSETQ. V shed 0 bases and J 5 bases; nucleotides not matched to a gene: 2. The CDR3 contains 15 residues. The CDR3 region has the DNA TGCGCCAGCAGCTTGGGGACTAGCGGGAGTAACGAGCAGTACTTC. Its protein product is CASSLGTSGSNEQYF.

This clone was recorded a few times. The chain couples TRBV19 to TRBJ1-5; D is undetermined. CDR1 is LNHDA, CDR2 SQIVND, per germline (reference sequence). V gave up 7 bases and J gave up 3 bases, with 13 bases separating them. CDR3 length: 14 amino acids. The CDR3 here is CASKPRLFNQPQHF. The CDR3 nucleotides read TGTGCCAGTAAACCGCGGCTCTTCAATCAGCCCCAGCATTTT.

This clone was picked up one time. J is TRBJ2-3 and V is TRBV2; D might be TRBD1 (6 bases). Trimming pared 8 bases from V and 6 bases from J, leaving 18 bases between. The CDR3 covers 14 residues. Germline loops: CDR1 SNHLY, CDR2 FYNNEI. CDR3 loop: CASGLRGRVDTQYF. The CDR3 DNA is TGTGCCAGCGGGCTCAGGGGCAGGGTTGATACGCAGTATTTT.